This entry lists 22 T cell receptor beta chains sequenced from one sample in a study of blood T cell repertoires in COVID-19. The method was immunoSEQ multiplex PCR; TCRdb's version includes in-frame clones alone and lacks a portion of them. The sample holds some 80,000 clones, 65% to 90% seen once. The sequencing sample was made of peripheral blood. These TCRs come from a man aged 45-65 years with COVID-19, enrolled during active disease.

J is TRBJ1-1 and V is TRBV5-1, with 8 positions matching TRBD1. V was clipped by 3 bases and J by 3 bases; unmatched bases: 7. The CDR3 contains 15 residues. Germline CDR1 is SGHRS and CDR2 is YFSETQ. The CDR3 protein is CASSYMTGADTEAFF. CDR3 nucleotide sequence: TGCGCCAGCAGCTACATGACAGGGGCGGACACTGAAGCTTTCTTT.

This clone was picked up one time. This rearrangement joins TRBV6-4 to TRBJ2-6, with D possibly matching TRBD2 (5 bases). The germline V gene has CDR1 MRHNA and CDR2 SNTAGT. This CDR3 comprises 15 residues. Trimming cost V 3 bases and J 0 bases, with 6 bases left between them. The CDR3: CASSEGSSGANVLTF. In DNA form, the CDR3 reads TGTGCCAGCAGTGAAGGGAGCTCTGGGGCCAACGTCCTGACTTTC.

This chain joins TRBV27 and TRBJ1-5; perhaps TRBD1 as D (5 bases). V lost 7 bases and J lost 2, with 15 bases in between. CDR1 MNHEY and CDR2 SMNVEV come from the germline V gene (reference sequence). The length of the CDR3 is 15 residues. The CDR3 DNA reads TGTGCCAGCAACCCAGATGGGGCTCGCAATCAGCCCCAGCATTTT. Residues: CASNPDGARNQPQHF.

The rearrangement joins TRBV2 to TRBJ2-2; D is perhaps TRBD1 (5 bases). V was clipped by 2 bases and J by 1 base, with 17 bases between them. The CDR3 sequence is 18 residues long. The germline V gene has CDR1 SNHLY and CDR2 FYNNEI. The CDR3 coding sequence is TGTGCCAGCAGTGAATCGGATAGGGGATTTGGGAACACCGGGGAGCTGTTTTTT. It yields the protein CASSESDRGFGNTGELFF.

The CDR3 DNA reads as TGTGCCAGCCGCAGACTAGCGGGACGCAATGAGCAGTTCTTC. Its protein is CASRRLAGRNEQFF. This rearrangement joins TRBV11-2 to TRBJ2-1; 11 bases map to TRBD2. CDR3 length: 14 residues. The germline CDR1 and CDR2 sequences are SGHAT and FQNNGV. J gave up 6 bases and V 8 bases, and 6 bases lay outside the gene matches.

The chain combines TRBV6-4 with TRBJ2-5; 7 positions match TRBD1. Germline V gene lookup returns CDR1 MRHNA and CDR2 SNTAGT. The CDR3 sequence is 14 residues long. With V trimmed by 4 bases and J by 7 bases, 9 bases remained unmatched. The CDR3 region has the DNA TGTGCCAGCAGTGTGGAAGGGGGCTCGGGGACCCAGTACTTC. Translated: CASSVEGGSGTQYF.

In this sample, this clone turned up once. This chain uses TRBV4-1 with TRBJ2-6; 11 bases line up with TRBD2. CDR1 MGHRA and CDR2 YSYEKL come from the germline V gene. J was trimmed by 0 bases and V by 1 base; bases with no gene match: 8. The CDR3 sequence is 20 residues long. The CDR3 bases are TGCGCCAGCAGCCAAGGTCAACTAGCGGGAGTTAGCTCTGGGGCCAACGTCCTGACTTTC. Residues: CASSQGQLAGVSSGANVLTF.

The chain links TRBV13 to TRBJ2-2, with TRBD2 matching over 11 bases. The CDR3 is 16 amino acids. Trimming cost V 7 bases and J 0 bases; bases outside gene matches: 4. Germline assignment: CDR1 PRHDT and CDR2 FYEKMQ (reference sequence). CDR3 in amino acids: CASTSGRSSNTGELFF. DNA of the CDR3: TGTGCCAGCACTAGCGGGAGGTCGTCGAACACCGGGGAGCTGTTTTTT.

Here the CDR3 DNA reads TGTGCCAGTAGACCCACGGGGGACGGCGGCTATGGCTACACCTTC. Translated: CASRPTGDGGYGYTF. This sequence joins TRBV19 and TRBJ1-2, with D possibly being TRBD1 (5 bases). CDR1 and CDR2 from the germline V gene are LNHDA and SQIVND (reference sequence). The CDR3 totals 15 residues. The V and J ends lost 6 bases and 4 bases respectively, with 18 bases between them.

This clone was recorded once. CDR3 loop: CASSSPWADNSPLHF. CDR3 sequence (DNA): TGTGCCAGCAGCTCACCTTGGGCAGATAATTCACCCCTCCACTTT. The chain recombines TRBV7-9 with TRBJ1-6; D uncertain. This CDR3 has 15 residues. The V and J ends lost 4 bases and 5 bases respectively, with 12 bases between them. The V gene's germline CDR1 is SEHNR and CDR2 FQNEAQ (reference sequence).

The chain links TRBV4-1 to TRBJ1-5; TRBD1 agrees at 10 bases. The V segment lost 0 bases and the J segment 6 bases; nucleotides outside the gene matches: 2. Germline CDR1 is MGHRA and CDR2 is YSYEKL. The CDR3 loop spans 15 amino acids. CDR3 sequence (DNA): TGCGCCAGCAGCCAAGATGGACAGGGGGGTCAGCCCCAGCATTTT. Its translation is CASSQDGQGGQPQHF.

This clone was found a few times. This chain joins TRBV2 and TRBJ2-1; D possibly corresponds to TRBD1 (5 bases). The V and J ends lost 4 bases and 6 bases respectively, with 7 bases between them. The CDR3 has 12 amino acids. Germline CDR1 SNHLY, CDR2 FYNNEI. This chain's CDR3 is CASSGRGNEQFF. CDR3 sequence (DNA): TGTGCCAGCAGTGGTAGGGGCAATGAGCAGTTCTTC.

This chain connects TRBV15 to TRBJ2-1; 7 bases line up with TRBD2. The CDR3 contains 17 residues. V gave up 0 bases and J gave up 4 bases; unmatched junction bases: 9. Germline CDR1 and CDR2: LNHNV and YYDKDF (reference sequence). CDR3: CATSRDGALASYNEQFF. DNA for the CDR3: TGTGCCACCAGCAGAGATGGGGCACTAGCGTCGTACAATGAGCAGTTCTTC.

The J gene is TRBJ2-1, the V gene TRBV11-3; 10 nucleotides align to TRBD1. Germline V lookup: CDR1 SGHNT, CDR2 YENEEA. V lost 2 bases and J lost 8; bases outside the gene matches: 6. This CDR3 has 15 amino acids. CDR3 loop: CASSLNGDRGHEQFF. As DNA, the CDR3 is TGTGCCAGCAGCTTAAACGGGGACAGGGGACATGAGCAGTTCTTC.

The chain employs TRBV5-6 and TRBJ2-3; tentative D call: TRBD1 (6 bases). The CDR3 contains 14 residues. The germline V gene encodes CDR1 SGHDT and CDR2 YYEEEE. Trimming took 0 bases from V and 5 from J, leaving 10 bases between them. This CDR3 reads CASSLASRGDTQYF. Written as DNA, the CDR3 is TGTGCCAGCAGCTTGGCCAGCAGGGGAGATACGCAGTATTTT.

This sequence joins TRBV28 and TRBJ2-4, with 7 bases that match TRBD1. The V segment lost 5 bases and the J segment 1 base; nucleotides outside the gene matches: 11. Germline CDR1 MDHEN, CDR2 SYDVKM. This CDR3 region has 17 residues. The CDR3 DNA reads as TGTGCCAGCAGTGACACCAGGGGGTTAGGGGCCAAAAACATTCAGTACTTC. Protein product: CASSDTRGLGAKNIQYF.

The DNA for the CDR3 is TGTGCCAGCAGCTTGGGAGGGGAGGGTGGCTACACCTTC. Its protein is CASSLGGEGGYTF. The rearrangement links TRBV5-6 to TRBJ1-2, with D perhaps matching TRBD1 (5 bases). Trimming stripped 0 bases from V and 7 bases from J, with 10 bases between. Germline V gene lookup returns CDR1 SGHDT and CDR2 YYEEEE. The CDR3 contains 13 residues. The variable domain in full, with the rest retrieved from reference TRBV5-6 and TRBJ1-2, is DAGVTQSPTHLIKTRGQQVTLRCSPKSGHDTVSWYQQALGQGPQFIFQYYEEEERQRGNFPDRFSGHQFPNYSSELNVNALLLGDSALYLCASSLGGEGGYTFGSGTRLTVV.

V is TRBV3-1 (or the pseudogene TRBV3-2) and J is TRBJ1-2, with 8 bases identical to TRBD1. The germline gives CDR1 LGHDT, CDR2 YNNKEL (reference sequence). Trimming took 3 bases from V and 7 from J; bases not matched to a gene: 13. The CDR3 is made up of 16 amino acids. The CDR3 sequence: CASSHRDRSQRFGYTF. CDR3 nucleotides: TGTGCCAGCAGCCACCGGGACAGGAGCCAACGATTTGGCTACACCTTC.

The rearrangement uses TRBV18 and TRBJ1-3, with 8 bases identical to TRBD1. J was trimmed by 0 bases and V by 0 bases; bases with no gene match: 7. The CDR3 loop spans 18 amino acids. Germline loops: CDR1 KGHSH, CDR2 LQKENI. CDR3: CASSPPWADRASGNTIYF. Written as DNA, the CDR3 is TGTGCCAGCTCACCACCGTGGGCGGACAGGGCCTCTGGAAACACCATATATTTT. Together with reference TRBV18 and TRBJ1-3, the CDR3 gives the full variable domain: NAGVMQNPRHLVRRRGQEARLRCSPMKGHSHVYWYRQLPEEGLKFMVYLQKENIIDESGMPKERFSAEFPKEGPSILRIQQVVRGDSAAYFCASSPPWADRASGNTIYFGEGSWLTVV.

A single count supports this clone. The V call is TRBV19, the J call TRBJ1-1, with 7 bases that match TRBD1. Germline V gene lookup returns CDR1 LNHDA and CDR2 SQIVND (reference sequence). V gave up 11 bases and J gave up 8 bases; unmatched junction bases: 14. The CDR3 totals 13 residues. The CDR3 here is CAGTQDWGQEAFF. The CDR3 DNA sequence: TGTGCCGGTACTCAAGACTGGGGACAGGAAGCTTTCTTT. The full variable domain, completed using reference TRBV19 and TRBJ1-1, is DGGITQSPKYLFRKEGQNVTLSCEQNLNHDAMYWYRQDPGQGLRLIYYSQIVNDFQKGDIAEGYSVSREKKESFPLTVTSAQKNPTAFYLCAGTQDWGQEAFFGQGTRLTVV.

Worth noting for this clone: At one end, the junction sequence differs from germline, possibly due to a read error. The CDR3 DNA reads TGTGCCAGCAGCTTAGCGGGGGCCAGCGGGAGGAGTTTGGACTTC. It yields the protein CASSLAGASGRSLDF. The V gene is TRBV7-9, the J gene TRBJ2-7; 9 nucleotides match TRBD2. Germline V gives CDR1 SEHNR, CDR2 FQNEAQ (reference sequence). This CDR3 spans 15 amino acids.

This chain links TRBV5-1 with TRBJ1-6; TRBD1 agrees at 7 bases. Trimming took 0 bases from V and 7 from J; bases not matched to a gene: 4. The germline V gene has CDR1 SGHRS and CDR2 YFSETQ. The CDR3 sequence is 15 residues long. In DNA form, the CDR3 reads TGCGCCAGCAGCTTGGAAGTGACAGGGAATTCACCCCTCCACTTT. Its protein is CASSLEVTGNSPLHF.